A single sample gave rise to the 28 T cell receptor beta chains below, sequenced in a study of OX40 agonist ivuxolimab in advanced cancers. Some clones are missing from TCRdb's copy, which holds only in-frame ones; the method was immunoSEQ multiplex PCR. The sample lists 30,000 to 35,000 clones, less than 80% occurring once. The input for sequencing was CD4+ or CD8+ T cells sorted from blood, taken in a trial of the OX40 agonist ivuxolimab. Source of these receptors: an adult with an advanced solid tumor such as melanoma, head and neck, liver or kidney cancer.

This sequence joins TRBV4-1 and TRBJ1-2; no definite D call. The germline V and J ends were trimmed by 4 bases and 5 bases, with 8 bases remaining between them. The CDR3 contains 12 residues. CDR1 and CDR2 from the germline V gene are MGHRA and YSYEKL. The CDR3 DNA reads TGCGCCAGCAGCCTTGGGTTGTATGGCTACACCTTC. Translated, it gives CASSLGLYGYTF.

This chain links TRBV9 with TRBJ1-2; D gene uncertain. Germline loops: CDR1 SGDLS, CDR2 YYNGEE. The V gene lost 0 bases and the J gene lost 2 bases, with 8 bases spanning the gap. CDR3 length equals 14 residues. The CDR3 reads CASSVGTDNYGYTF. The CDR3 DNA follows: TGTGCCAGCAGCGTAGGGACCGACAACTATGGCTACACCTTC.

This chain links TRBV6-4 with TRBJ1-5, with no clear D. CDR3 length: 13 amino acids. Germline CDR1 MRHNA, CDR2 SNTAGT. V was pared by 6 bases and J by 1 base, with 7 bases between. CDR3 coding DNA: TGTGCCAGCAGGATGGCAAGCAATCAGCCCCAGCATTTT. Translated, it gives CASRMASNQPQHF.

This chain joins TRBV7-9 and TRBJ2-7, with 11 bases identical to TRBD1. CDR1 is SEHNR and CDR2 is FQNEAQ in the germline V gene (reference sequence). The CDR3 contains 15 residues. J was trimmed by 5 bases and V by 3 bases; bases with no gene match: 6. The CDR3 sequence is CASSLLGTGGDEQYF. In DNA form, the CDR3 reads TGTGCCAGCAGCTTGCTTGGGACAGGGGGGGACGAGCAGTACTTC. Variable domain in full (rest from reference TRBV7-9 and TRBJ2-7): DTGVSQNPRHKITKRGQNVTFRCDPISEHNRLYWYRQTLGQGPEFLTYFQNEAQLEKSRLLSDRFSAERPKGSFSTLEIQRTEQGDSAMYLCASSLLGTGGDEQYFGPGTRLTVT.

The rearrangement uses TRBV30 and TRBJ2-7, with TRBD2 identical over 8 bases. V was clipped by 0 bases and J by 3 bases; unmatched bases: 7. The CDR3 covers 15 residues. CDR1 is GTSNPN and CDR2 is SVGIG in the germline V gene (reference sequence). DNA for the CDR3: TGTGCCTGGAGTGTATCTGGCGGGGGGAGCTACGAGCAGTACTTC. Translation: CAWSVSGGGSYEQYF.

The chain combines TRBV10-1 with TRBJ1-4; D is possibly TRBD1 (5 bases). V was cut by 3 bases and J by 8 bases, with 16 bases left in between. This CDR3 comprises 15 residues. Per germline, CDR1 WNHNN and CDR2 SYGVQD (reference sequence). CDR3 in DNA: TGCGCCAGCAGTGAAAGTGGCAGGGCTGGAGAAAAACTGTTTTTT. It yields the protein CASSESGRAGEKLFF.

The chain combines TRBV10-3 with TRBJ1-2, with D maybe TRBD1 (5 bases). The CDR3 is 13 residues long. Deletions cut 2 bases from V and 4 bases from J, with 8 bases between. Germline assignment: CDR1 ENHRY and CDR2 SYGVKD. CDR3 DNA: TGTGCCATCAGTGAGCTTGGGGCCTATGGCTACACCTTC. Protein sequence: CAISELGAYGYTF.

The rearrangement links TRBV4-1 to TRBJ2-2, with D hard to call. The CDR3 sequence is 15 residues long. V was shortened by 2 bases and J by 1 base, with 8 bases between the two germline ends. Germline V gene data show CDR1 as MGHRA and CDR2 as YSYEKL. The chain's CDR3 is CASSQQSQNTGELFF. The CDR3 DNA reads as TGCGCCAGCAGCCAACAATCTCAGAACACCGGGGAGCTGTTTTTT.

The chain uses TRBV6-1 and TRBJ1-5; 8 bases are a match to TRBD1. The CDR3 is 13 residues long. CDR1 and CDR2 (germline): MNHNS, SASEGT. With V trimmed by 4 bases and J by 4 bases, 0 bases remained unmatched. CDR3 nucleotides: TGTGCCAGCAGTGGGACAGGGAATCAGCCCCAGCATTTT. Translating it yields CASSGTGNQPQHF.

The chain is built from TRBV10-1 and TRBJ1-1; 10 bases are a match to TRBD1. Germline V gives CDR1 WNHNN, CDR2 SYGVQD (reference sequence). The CDR3 runs 14 residues. Trimming removed 7 bases from V and 2 bases from J; junction bases left unmatched: 4. The CDR3: CASTRQGANTEAFF. As DNA, the CDR3 is TGCGCCAGCACGCGACAGGGGGCAAACACTGAAGCTTTCTTT.

J is TRBJ1-1 and V is TRBV5-4; D perhaps matches TRBD1 (5 bases). From germline, CDR1 is SGHNT and CDR2 YYREEE (reference sequence). This CDR3 has 16 residues. V was shortened by 5 bases and J by 3 bases, with 20 bases between the two germline ends. The CDR3 region is CASRNPLGAGDTEAFF. In DNA, the CDR3 is TGTGCCAGCAGAAACCCCCTCGGGGCTGGGGACACTGAAGCTTTCTTT.

The V gene is TRBV18, the J gene TRBJ1-6; perhaps TRBD1 as D (5 bases). The CDR3 runs to 16 residues. Germline V gives CDR1 KGHSH, CDR2 LQKENI. V was shortened by 4 bases and J by 7 bases, with 17 bases between the two germline ends. The CDR3 nucleotides are TGTGCCAGCTCACGGGACCGGATTCTCCCGAATTCACCCCTCCACTTT. Translation: CASSRDRILPNSPLHF.

CDR3 DNA sequence: TGTGCCATCGGGAGGGGAGGCTACACCTTC. Translating gives CAIGRGGYTF. The chain is built from TRBV10-3 and TRBJ1-2; maybe TRBD1 (5 bases). CDR1 ENHRY and CDR2 SYGVKD come from the germline V gene. V gave up 8 bases and J gave up 8 bases, with 9 bases separating them. CDR3 size: 10 residues.

In this sample, this clone turned up a few times. The J gene is TRBJ1-5, the V gene TRBV19, with a possible D match to TRBD1 (5 bases). Trimming took 7 bases from V and 7 from J, leaving 11 bases between them. Germline CDR1 reads LNHDA; CDR2 reads SQIVND (reference sequence). CDR3 size: 12 residues. The CDR3 is CASMTGDQPQHF. Written as DNA, the CDR3 is TGTGCCAGTATGACGGGGGACCAGCCCCAGCATTTT.

The chain couples TRBV2 to TRBJ1-1; D remains ambiguous. The CDR3 is made up of 13 amino acids. The germline V and J ends were trimmed by 2 bases and 6 bases, with 10 bases remaining between them. Germline V gene data show CDR1 as SNHLY and CDR2 as FYNNEI. CDR3 coding DNA: TGTGCCAGCAGTGAACGGACTGGCGCTGAAGCTTTCTTT. Its protein is CASSERTGAEAFF.

This chain connects TRBV7-8 to TRBJ1-1; 9 positions match TRBD1. The CDR3 loop spans 16 amino acids. CDR1 SGHVS and CDR2 FQNEAQ come from the germline V gene. Trimming took 3 bases from V and 6 from J; bases not matched to a gene: 11. CDR3 residues: CASSFPRDRGSPEAFF. CDR3 in DNA: TGTGCCAGCAGCTTCCCTCGAGACAGGGGGAGTCCTGAAGCTTTCTTT.

V is TRBV7-8 and J is TRBJ2-3; TRBD1 agrees at 7 bases. CDR3 length: 16 amino acids. From germline, CDR1 is SGHVS and CDR2 FQNEAQ. V trimming: 0 bases; J trimming: 6 bases; junction bases outside the gene matches: 9. CDR3 residues: CASSLAPTGIRDTQYF. CDR3 nucleotides: TGTGCCAGCAGCTTAGCCCCGACAGGGATTAGGGATACGCAGTATTTT.

The V gene is TRBV9, the J gene TRBJ1-1, with D possibly TRBD1 on 6 matching bases. Germline assignment: CDR1 SGDLS and CDR2 YYNGEE. Trimming took off 0 bases at V and 1 base at J, with 7 bases between the two ends. This CDR3 comprises 14 residues. The CDR3 region has the DNA TGTGCCAGCAGCGTAGGGGGGGCGAACACTGAAGCTTTCTTT. This translates into CASSVGGANTEAFF.

The chain employs TRBV13 and TRBJ2-1; 8 bases align to TRBD2. CDR1 and CDR2 from the germline V gene are PRHDT and FYEKMQ (reference sequence). The length of the CDR3 is 17 residues. J gave up 4 bases and V 5 bases, and 13 bases lay outside the gene matches. The CDR3: CASSLRLISGGYNEQFF. CDR3 sequence (DNA): TGTGCCAGCAGCCTACGCCTAATAAGCGGGGGATACAATGAGCAGTTCTTC.

This clone was found once. The J gene is TRBJ1-5, the V gene TRBV5-1, with 7 bases aligning to TRBD1. Germline V gene sequence: CDR1 SGHRS, CDR2 YFSETQ. The CDR3 covers 15 residues. V lost 3 bases, J lost 0 bases, and 3 bases stayed unmatched. The DNA for the CDR3 is TGCGCCAGCAGCTCGGGACAGAATAGCAATCAGCCCCAGCATTTT. This encodes CASSSGQNSNQPQHF.

The V call is TRBV6-1, the J call TRBJ2-7, with 7 bases identical to TRBD1. The CDR3 has 15 residues. The V segment lost 4 bases and the J segment 1 base; nucleotides outside the gene matches: 7. The V gene's germline CDR1 is MNHNS and CDR2 SASEGT. In nucleotides, the CDR3 is TGTGCCAGCAGTGCTCACCCGGACAGGTCCTACGAGCAGTACTTC. This sequence encodes CASSAHPDRSYEQYF.

This chain links TRBV6-6 with TRBJ2-7; 8 bases are shared with TRBD2. After removal of 8 bases from V and 6 bases from J, the junction contained 9 bases not matched to a gene. Germline CDR1 reads MNHNY; CDR2 reads SVGAGI (reference sequence). The CDR3 has 13 residues. The CDR3 protein is CASGRAGDLEQYF. The CDR3 DNA is TGTGCCAGCGGCCGAGCGGGGGATCTCGAGCAGTACTTC.

V and J are TRBV6-5 and TRBJ2-7; maybe TRBD2 (5 bases). V lost 10 bases and J lost 6, with 13 bases in between. The germline CDR1 and CDR2 sequences are MNHEY and SVGAGI. The CDR3 contains 11 residues. CDR3 protein: CAIERAGEQYF. In nucleotides, the CDR3 is TGTGCCATTGAGAGGGCCGGCGAGCAGTACTTC.

This clone has only one observation. The rearrangement links TRBV6-1 to TRBJ2-2, with no clear D. The CDR3 length is 12 residues. Germline loops: CDR1 MNHNS, CDR2 SASEGT. V was trimmed by 11 bases and J by 4 bases, leaving 11 bases between them. CDR3 nucleotides: TGTGCCGGATCGACTTTCACCGGGGAGCTGTTTTTT. As protein: CAGSTFTGELFF.

V usage is TRBV9 and J usage is TRBJ1-2; D is possibly TRBD1 (5 bases). The CDR3 has 15 amino acids. The V end was cut by 0 bases, the J end by 4 bases, with 13 bases between. Per the germline V gene, CDR1 is SGDLS and CDR2 is YYNGEE. CDR3 residues: CASSVGPGLAYGYTF. For the CDR3, the DNA is TGTGCCAGCAGCGTAGGTCCAGGGTTGGCCTATGGCTACACCTTC.

The rearrangement links TRBV7-2 to TRBJ1-2; 10 bases agree with TRBD1. Germline V CDR1 and CDR2: SGHTA, FQGNSA. The junction had 9 bases not matched to a gene; V was cut back by 0 bases and J by 5 bases. This CDR3 is 17 amino acids long. The DNA of the CDR3 is TGTGCCAGCAGCTTAGCAGTGACAGGGGGCCTTTTATATGGCTACACCTTC. Its translation: CASSLAVTGGLLYGYTF.

The rearrangement links TRBV19 to TRBJ2-1, with 11 bases that match TRBD1. The CDR3 has 16 residues. The germline V gene encodes CDR1 LNHDA and CDR2 SQIVND (reference sequence). V was pared by 6 bases and J by 1 base, with 5 bases of the junction left unmatched. CDR3 residues: CASSLGQGVSYNEQFF. CDR3 nucleotides: TGTGCCAGTAGCCTGGGACAGGGGGTTTCCTACAATGAGCAGTTCTTC. The whole variable domain, remainder taken from reference TRBV19 and TRBJ2-1, is DGGITQSPKYLFRKEGQNVTLSCEQNLNHDAMYWYRQDPGQGLRLIYYSQIVNDFQKGDIAEGYSVSREKKESFPLTVTSAQKNPTAFYLCASSLGQGVSYNEQFFGPGTRLTVL.

About this clone itself: Within the sample, other DNA sequences also encode this same CDR3. V is TRBV9 and J is TRBJ1-5; D might be TRBD1 (5 bases). CDR3 length equals 15 residues. Germline-derived CDR1 and CDR2 are SGDLS and YYNGEE. The ends were cut back, 3 bases at V and 5 bases at J, with 15 bases in the middle. The CDR3 loop reads CASSETGDPYQPQHF. The DNA of the CDR3 is TGTGCCAGCAGCGAAACCGGGGACCCCTATCAGCCCCAGCATTTT.